This is a list of T cell receptor beta chains from one sample in a study of blood T cell repertoires in COVID-19. Repertoires were generated with immunoSEQ multiplex PCR, while TCRdb's copy carries only in-frame clones and drops some. The top ten hold 1.6% of the sample, which has approximately 250,000 clones, more than 75% seen once. Input material: peripheral blood. The receptors shown here come from a woman aged 55-70 years who had recovered from COVID-19. The CDR3 runs from the conserved cysteine through the conserved F or W. The D gene is left open where the match is weak. Only part of the rows carry a size: once, few, many, or a class if the clone is expanded.

CDR3 DNA,CDR3 protein,D gene,J gene,V gene,clone size
TGTGCCAGCAGCTTTCTGGGACAGAGCACAGATACGCAGTATTTT,CASSFLGQSTDTQYF,TRBD1,TRBJ2-3,TRBV7-3,-
TGTGCCAGCAGCCCTTCCGTCCCCCCACAGGGGGCAGATGGCTACACCTTC,CASSPSVPPQGADGYTF,TRBD1,TRBJ1-2,TRBV7-3,-
TGTGCCACCAGTGATTCCCTCCGGCCGAGAGGTGAGCCGCGGCCCCAGCATTTT,CATSDSLRPRGEPRPQHF,-,TRBJ1-5,TRBV24-1,-
TGTGCCAGCAGCGGGCTGACAGGGACATCCACAGATACGCAGTATTTT,CASSGLTGTSTDTQYF,TRBD1,TRBJ2-3,TRBV9,-
TGTGCCAGCAGTGGCCCGGATGGCTACACCTTC,CASSGPDGYTF,-,TRBJ1-2,TRBV6-4,-
TGCAGTGCTAGTGACAGGCTCTACGAGCAGTACTTC,CSASDRLYEQYF,-,TRBJ2-7,TRBV20-1,-
TGCGCCAGCAGCTCACAGGGAACGGTCAATCAGCCCCAGCATTTT,CASSSQGTVNQPQHF,-,TRBJ1-5,TRBV5-1,few
TGTGCCAGCAGCTTAGGAACAGGGGGATGGTACACTGAAGCTTTCTTT,CASSLGTGGWYTEAFF,TRBD1,TRBJ1-1,TRBV7-2,-
TGTGCCAGTAGTTCGAGACAGGCTTATCGCGAGCAGTACTTC,CASSSRQAYREQYF,-,TRBJ2-7,TRBV19,-
TGTGCCACCCTTACTACGGAGGCAGGGGGGCCCTACAATGAGCAGTTCTTC,CATLTTEAGGPYNEQFF,-,TRBJ2-1,TRBV19,-
TGTGCCAGCAGCCTCACCGCCGAGCGAGTAGATACGCAGTATTTT,CASSLTAERVDTQYF,-,TRBJ2-3,TRBV7-2,-
TGCAGTGCTAGTACTCGCGGGGCAGTCCTGGAGCAGTACTTC,CSASTRGAVLEQYF,-,TRBJ2-7,TRBV20-1,-
TGTGCCAGCTCACCTCGCGGGGGCAATGAAAAACTGTTTTTT,CASSPRGGNEKLFF,-,TRBJ1-4,TRBV18,-
TGTGCCAGCAGCCCTTCCGGAGGGAATCGACTGTTTTTT,CASSPSGGNRLFF,-,TRBJ1-4,TRBV5-4,-
TGTGCCAGCAGCCCCCGCTCGGGGGGGGAGTCCTACGAGCAGTACTTC,CASSPRSGGESYEQYF,TRBD2,TRBJ2-7,TRBV7-9,-
TGTGCCAGCAGCTTAGGGTTACACTACGAGCAGTACTTC,CASSLGLHYEQYF,-,TRBJ2-7,TRBV7-2,-
TGTGCCAGCAGCGCACAGGTGGGAACGGGACATCGTGAGACCCAGTACTTC,CASSAQVGTGHRETQYF,-,TRBJ2-5,TRBV11-2,-
TGTGCCAGCAGTTTGTCCGGGTCTAACTATGGCTACACCTTC,CASSLSGSNYGYTF,-,TRBJ1-2,TRBV28,-
TGTGCCAGCAACTCCTTCCGGGACAGGAACACTGAAGCTTTCTTT,CASNSFRDRNTEAFF,TRBD1,TRBJ1-1,TRBV28,-